The 5 T cell receptor beta chains presented below share a single source sample, sequenced in a study of T cells in women clearing cervical HPV infection. Clones were read by immunoSEQ multiplex PCR, and TCRdb kept only the in-frame ones, dropping some. The sample table sets out 25,000 or so clones. The sequencing input was blood buffy coat. These TCRs come from a woman aged 18-70 years with a cervical HPV16 infection that either progressed to CIN3+ or cleared (not recorded which).

Turning to this clone: The read comes to an end 3 residues before the CDR3 does, leaving the germline J gene to fill in the end. This chain uses TRBV29-1 with TRBJ2-5; TRBD1 matches 8 bases. Trimming removed 6 bases from V and 2 bases from J; junction bases left unmatched: 2. Germline assignment: CDR1 SQVTM and CDR2 ANQGSEA. The CDR3 loop spans 12 amino acids. CDR3 protein: CSVGTGQETQYF. The sequenced CDR3 bases are TGCAGCGTCGGGACAGGACAAGAGACC.

Incomplete CDR3 DNA: TGTGCCAGCAGAGTCGACAGGGGGTATACTGAA. It is translated as CASRVDRGYTE. The entire CDR3 is CASRVDRGYTEAFF. The V gene is TRBV6-4, the J gene TRBJ1-1; 9 nucleotides line up with TRBD1. The read stops 3 residues short of the end of the CDR3; the missing end is completed from the germline J gene. V lost 6 bases and J lost 5; bases outside the gene matches: 7. Germline V CDR1 and CDR2: MRHNA, SNTAGT. There are 14 residues in the CDR3.

For this clone: The CDR3 extends 3 residues past the end of the read, so its final part is completed from the germline J gene. The chain links TRBV18 to TRBJ1-2; 9 bases fit TRBD1. Germline CDR1 and CDR2: KGHSH and LQKENI. The length of the CDR3 is 14 residues. The sequenced CDR3 bases are TGTGCCAGCGCCACGGGACAGGGCTCCTACGAC. Amino acid sequence: CASATGQGSYD. The entire CDR3 reads CASATGQGSYDYTF. The variable domain in full, with the rest retrieved from reference TRBV18 and TRBJ1-2, is NAGVMQNPRHLVRRRGQEARLRCSPMKGHSHVYWYRQLPEEGLKFMVYLQKENIIDESGMPKERFSAEFPKEGPSILRIQQVVRGDSAAYFCASATGQGSYDYTFGSGTRLTVV.

Turning to this clone: The observed sequence ends 3 residues before the CDR3 terminus, with the missing tail filled in from the germline J gene. J is TRBJ2-1 and V is TRBV6-2 or TRBV6-3; D is unclear. V was clipped by 5 bases and J by 6 bases, with 11 bases between them. This CDR3 spans 13 amino acids. CDR1 and CDR2 (germline): MNHEY, SVGEGT. The CDR3 protein is CASSMGPLNEQFF. Incomplete CDR3 DNA: TGTGCCAGCAGTATGGGCCCCCTCAATGAG.

CDR3: CASSLGHQSSYNEQFF. The covered CDR3 bases are TGTGCCAGCAGCTTGGGTCACCAGAGCTCCTACAATGAG. The rearrangement uses TRBV5-4 and TRBJ2-1; D is unresolved. The CDR3 extends 3 residues past the end of the read, so its final part is completed from the germline J gene. The CDR3 loop spans 16 amino acids. Trimming stripped 0 bases from V and 0 bases from J, with 10 bases between. Germline CDR1 is SGHNT and CDR2 is YYREEE (reference sequence).